The 3 T cell receptor beta chains below all came from one sample that was sequenced in a study of T cell responses to AZD1222 COVID-19 vaccine. Method: immunoSEQ multiplex PCR; TCRdb's copy keeps in-frame clones and lacks some. The sample contains about 55,000 clones, 70% to 90% of which appear only once. The input for sequencing was peripheral blood, taken on day 0 of AZD1222 vaccination. These receptors were collected from an adult in good health.

The chain links TRBV7-9 to TRBJ2-3; D may be TRBD1 (5 bases). Germline lookup yields CDR1 SEHNR and CDR2 FQNEAQ (reference sequence). V lost 3 bases and J 3 bases, leaving 16 bases between the germline ends. This CDR3 region has 16 residues. This chain's CDR3 is CASSFLRTTQTDTQYF. In DNA form, the CDR3 reads TGTGCCAGCAGCTTCCTTCGGACAACGCAGACAGATACGCAGTATTTT.

This sequence joins TRBV5-1 and TRBJ2-7; 10 bases align to TRBD2. The germline V gene has CDR1 SGHRS and CDR2 YFSETQ. The CDR3 spans 16 residues. Trimming took 4 bases from V and 5 from J; bases not matched to a gene: 12. The CDR3 here is CASSIGLAEGRDEQYF. In nucleotides, the CDR3 is TGCGCCAGCAGCATCGGACTAGCGGAGGGAAGGGACGAGCAGTACTTC.

With regard to this clone: A junction end diverges from the germline sequence, so it may reflect a read error. The rearrangement links TRBV29-1 to TRBJ1-2; the D is unclear. Germline V gene data show CDR1 as SQVTM and CDR2 as ANQGSEA. The CDR3 runs to 11 residues. CDR3 protein: CSVEGYYGYTF. CDR3 in DNA: TGCAGCGTTGAGGGATACTACGGCTACACCTTC.